Below are 6 T cell receptor beta chains sequenced from a single sample in a study of early T cells in non-severe SARS-CoV-2 infection. TCRdb re-analysed the 5' RACE reads in MiXCR, keeping a single row per CDR3 protein. Among 25,000 to 35,000 distinct CDR3 sequences, roughly 4.5% were seen once, and the ten largest hold 7.9%. Sequenced: whole blood. The source is an adult who was a healthcare worker with PCR-confirmed SARS-CoV-2 infection or an uninfected control (not recorded which).

This clonotype was recorded at least ten times. The CDR3: CASSPSGRGSTEAFF. In nucleotides, the CDR3 is TGTGCCAGCAGCCCATCGGGTCGGGGCTCGACTGAAGCTTTCTTT. The chain carries TRBV7-9 and TRBJ1-1; possible D gene TRBD1, 5 bases. This CDR3 has 15 residues. Germline-derived CDR1 and CDR2 are SEHNR and FQNEAQ (reference sequence). V was cut by 5 bases and J by 5 bases, with 18 bases left in between.

At least ten counts were recorded for this clonotype. The V and J genes are TRBV10-3 and TRBJ1-5; 7 bases line up with TRBD1. There are 13 residues in the CDR3. CDR1 is ENHRY, CDR2 SYGVKD, per germline. Unmatched junction bases numbered 9, after V lost 10 bases and J lost 6 bases. The CDR3 nucleotides are TGTGCCACCAGGGGGTCATCGGGTCAGCCCCAGCATTTT. It specifies CATRGSSGQPQHF.

The rearrangement uses TRBV7-9 and TRBJ2-5, with TRBD2 as a possible D gene (6 bases). The CDR3 has 13 amino acids. Trimming removed 5 bases at V and 5 bases at J, with 12 bases between. CDR1 is SEHNR and CDR2 is FQNEAQ in the germline V gene (reference sequence). The CDR3 spells CASSPGAGETQYF. CDR3 coding DNA: TGTGCCAGCAGCCCCGGGGCGGGGGAGACCCAGTACTTC.

This clonotype has ten or more counts. The V gene is TRBV18, the J gene TRBJ2-7; 7 bases are shared with TRBD1. CDR3 length equals 15 residues. In germline, CDR1 is KGHSH, CDR2 LQKENI. V was pared by 1 base and J by 1 base, with 4 bases of the junction left unmatched. CDR3 amino acids: CASSPLMGQSYEQYF. The CDR3 nucleotides read TGTGCCAGCTCACCACTGATGGGACAGTCCTACGAGCAGTACTTC.

This clonotype was detected ten times or more. The V and J genes are TRBV20-1 and TRBJ1-1; D remains ambiguous. The V and J ends lost 0 bases and 0 bases respectively, with 11 bases between them. The CDR3 loop spans 15 amino acids. Per the germline V gene, CDR1 is DFQATT and CDR2 is SNEGSKA (reference sequence). The CDR3 region is CSAREAPTVNTEAFF. CDR3 sequence (DNA): TGCAGTGCTAGAGAGGCTCCGACGGTGAACACTGAAGCTTTCTTT.

This clonotype showed up many times. The CDR3: CASRSRLVTSNYGYTF. In DNA form, the CDR3 reads TGTGCCAGTAGAAGCCGTCTAGTCACCTCCAACTATGGCTACACCTTC. The V and J genes are TRBV19 and TRBJ1-2; D unclear. The CDR3 sequence is 16 residues long. Germline loops: CDR1 LNHDA, CDR2 SQIVND (reference sequence). Trimming took 6 bases from V and 2 from J, leaving 19 bases between them.